This TCR beta chain was obtained from a study of cytomegalovirus exposure and HLA in healthy donors listed by TCRdb under 2017. Turning to the overall study: According to an earlier analysis of a few hundred of the donors, about 190 million T cells yielded 117 million unique TCR beta sequences and around 280 Gb of sequence data. An early release that covered 640 HLA-typed donors contained around 300 gigabases of sequencing data and 75 million to 100 million unique TCR sequences. Of the 300 to 400 genotyped donors, over 70% fell in the genetic ancestry cluster associated with self-reported Caucasian donors. The study was designed to test whether signatures of past pathogen exposure could be identified by cataloging public T cell receptors. Using immunosequencing, the study profiled T cell repertoires from 666 subjects and related those repertoires to cytomegalovirus serostatus. Besides the first cohort of about 730 subjects, a separate validation cohort made up of roughly 130 different subjects was used. To predict cytomegalovirus infection status, the study combined high-throughput TCR immunosequencing, statistical association of individual TCRs with disease status, and machine learning. To study patterns of TCR occurrence, a later analysis re-analyzed previously published TCR beta repertoires from around 660 donors and added high-resolution HLA genotyping. Rather than drawing on any new phenotypic data, the later analysis identified candidate immune exposures from TCR beta sequences and the way those sequences occurred across donors. An earlier analysis of 587 of the donors used high-throughput TCR beta sequencing to judge whether each TCR beta V gene segment behaved as functional or pseudogenic. Donor age, sex, ethnicity and CMV serostatus were compiled alongside the repertoire data. A later genetic analysis used genome-wide SNP genotypes for 398 of the 666 donors, treating that subset as a discovery cohort. Every discovery cohort repertoire had been produced on one sequencing platform. HLA typing covered class I and class II loci at four-digit resolution. The number of donors typed differed by locus, with 629-630 for A, B, C, DRB1 and DQB1, roughly 520 for DQA1, some 570 for DPA1, and about 450 for DPB1. Because of strong linkage in the cohort, four to six DR-DQ haplotypes were treated as single units for association and clustering. Across 300 to 500 genotyped donors of the cohort, an average of 235,054 unique TCR beta nucleotide sequences per donor were sequenced, and around 20% of those sequences were non-productive. What the authors observed across the whole study: Strong co-occurrence of HLA alleles, especially DR and DQ, made assigning TCR associations to individual alleles difficult. Cytomegalovirus status was reported to be diagnosed by the classifier with high specificity and sensitivity in both the original and validation cohorts. This cohort had only TCR beta chains sequenced, and the lack of alpha or paired-chain data limited which features could be detected. Across donors, most TCR sequences were observed very rarely, whereas some public TCRs were present in many individuals. In a later analysis, TCR association rates were found to vary across HLA loci, with the most associated TCRs seen for DRB1 alleles and the fewest for HLA-C alleles. A further reported finding was that TCR beta sequences accurately predicted the HLA-A and HLA-B alleles for most subjects in the first cohort. Because HLA typing was missing for some donors at each locus, association tests included only the typed subset. In an earlier analysis of 587 of the donors, most TCR beta V segments appeared in productive rearrangements about 87% or about 30% of the time, broadly matching IMGT annotations. According to the authors, the approach could potentially be generalized to other disease states and immunological phenotypes. A group of highly shared sequence variants was considered likely to be a technical artifact of the sequencing pipeline. In a later genetic analysis, a missense DCLRE1C variant was associated with V-gene and J-gene trimming of TCR beta chains, and the association was replicated in an independent cohort. In a later analysis, around 17,000 TCR beta sequences were associated with specific HLA alleles at a false discovery rate of 0.05. In a later genetic analysis, fewer N-insertions in productive TCRs were reported among donors in an Asian-associated ancestry cluster than the approximately 630-donor mean. In vitro tests confirmed that a few of the cytomegalovirus-associated TCR beta chains recognize cytomegalovirus antigens. In a later analysis, HLA-associated TCR beta chains showed more clonal expansion and lower generation probabilities than non-associated chains that were equally common. The earlier analysis of fewer than 750 of the donors excluded around 17 rarely observed V segments, including chromosome 9 orphons, because counts were too low. In a later analysis, several top co-occurrence clusters were reported to appear linked to parvovirus B19, influenza, CMV and Epstein-Barr virus. For the cohort, immune exposure information was limited to CMV serostatus. Linkage disequilibrium might explain the correlated functional status among segregating V segments, but an unknown experimental factor could not be ruled out. The study listed over 150 TCR beta chains as associated with cytomegalovirus. Most CMV-associated TCR beta chains appeared to be HLA-restricted in a later analysis, and the HLA associations seemed to be driven largely by CMV exposure. The presence/absence analyses assumed that sequencing depth was roughly uniform across donors, and that assumption may not be true. Some IMGT-functional V segments, including TRBV6-2 and TRBV6-3, could not be told apart with the 87-base-pair reads, so those segments were excluded.

As concerns this clone: The antigen it recognizes is unknown. The CDR3 ends on some other residue instead of the conserved phenylalanine or tryptophan, so this is likely a read error.

Trimming removed 1 base from V and 0 bases from J, leaving 10 bases between the germline ends. Per the germline V gene, SGHTA is the CDR1 and FQGNSA is the CDR2. The CDR3 comprises 15 residues, both ends counted. Only the CDR3 region is kept as DNA, spanning 45 bases read in frame from base 1. The cohort was made up of 666 healthy bone marrow donors. All cohort members were sampled while nominally healthy, although unrecorded immune exposures were likely present. The donor tested CMV seronegative and was one of the 352 seronegative cohort members. Each donor provided a peripheral blood sample, and peripheral blood mononuclear cells were used for TCR beta sequencing. Genomic DNA extraction from the blood cell samples was performed with the Qiagen DNeasy Blood Extraction Kit. The method was the immunoSEQ multiplex PCR assay. For the multiplex PCR, a mixture combining 60 forward primers for TCR Vbeta segments and 13 reverse primers for TCR Jbeta segments was used. A multiplex PCR assay on genomic DNA amplified the CDR3 region of rearranged TCR beta genes. On the Illumina HiSeq System, the amplified TCR beta libraries were sequenced as 87-base-pair reads. The original methods were these. In a later analysis, around 80 million unique TCR beta chains were counted across the approximately 640 repertoires, and roughly 11 million of these chains were shared by at least two donors. A nearest-neighbor algorithm error-corrected the raw reads and collapsed the reads into unique sequences, merging closely related sequences to remove PCR and sequencing errors. Alignment of CDR3 sequences to IMGT reference sequences was used to assign V, D and J gene segments. Each retained sequence needed at least a six-nucleotide match to both a V gene segment and a J gene segment. Rearrangements were classified as productive when the CDR3 lacked stop codons and remained in frame with V and J, and all other rearrangements were classified as non-productive. Following IMGT convention, CDR3 was defined as the stretch from the second conserved V-encoded cysteine to the conserved J-encoded phenylalanine. In an earlier analysis of around 600 of the donors, sequences lacking an unambiguous match to a single V gene segment were excluded. In an earlier analysis of approximately 590 of the donors, a V segment was called functional when productive rearrangements were above 56.7%, and segregating when the standard deviation between donors exceeded 5%. A statistical classification framework was built for diagnosing cytomegalovirus status from the catalog of TCR beta chain sequences. In a later analysis, TCR nucleotide sequences were compared against IMGT/GENE-DB human TR gene sequences so that V and J genes could be assigned. In a later analysis, CDR3 sequences and most-parsimonious VDJ recombination scenarios were assigned using the TCRdist pipeline. A later analysis defined each TCR beta chain by its CDR3 amino acid sequence plus V-gene family, and excluded reads lacking a unique V-gene family. As a way to deal with suspected cross-contamination and a sequencing artifact, a later analysis dropped under 600 nucleotide sequences that were highly shared and had low generation probability. In a later analysis, a clonal expansion index for each public chain was calculated from normalized within-repertoire ranks of inferred template counts. In a later analysis, generation probabilities were computed using a VDJ recombination model fitted to out-of-frame rearrangements, and the results were checked against IGoR. In a later analysis, TCR-TCR, TCR-HLA and TCR-CMV co-occurrence was scored with hypergeometric tests, and a repertoire-size bias correction was applied to TCR pairs. A later analysis estimated false discovery rates by permuting HLA or CMV assignments 20 times. In a later analysis, co-occurring TCRs were grouped with DBSCAN, and TCRdist sequence similarity was added when clustering was performed within HLA-allele-positive subsets. Co-occurrence clustering excluded repertoires with fewer than 30,000 or more than 120,000 public chains, plus five with anomalous nucleotide sharing. TCRdb took this table from immuneACCESS and kept in-frame rearrangements with V and J called. Such tables lack part of the clones; where checked against another copy, unresolved V genes explain under half of the gap, and the rest is unexplained. That table gives V, J and clone size, and the DNA gave D and trimming. The sample table lists about 190,000 clones, 82% of them with a count of one. The ten largest clones add up to roughly 0.73% of the sample.

The rearranged chain carries TRBV7-2 and TRBJ2-7; the D gene remains uncertain. The TCR was taken from a young woman in good health and CMV-seronegative. Sequencing was done on a sample of PBMCs. The CDR3 in this case is CASSLDGRSSYEQYS. In nucleotide form, the sequence is TGTGCCAGCAGCTTAGATGGAAGGAGCTCCTACGAGCAGTACTCC.